This T cell receptor beta chain was obtained from a study of blood T cell repertoires in COVID-19. Overall study context: Acute-phase and convalescent COVID-19 samples originated in the United States, Italy and Spain. Sources were T cells, B-cell-depleted T cells, or PBMCs; the material itself was cDNA or gDNA.

Original analysis: Scientists estimated how many nucleated cells there were by amplifying reference gene primers. Sequencing was performed with immunoSEQ multiplex PCR; in TCRdb, only in-frame clones are kept and a portion is missing. V and J calls and clone size come straight from that table; D and trimming were deduced from the DNA. The table shows approximately 65,000 clones, with more than 60% occurring only once. V dropped 4 bases and J dropped 5 bases, with 14 bases sitting between them. The CDR3 runs to 14 residues. The V gene's germline CDR1 is SGHTS and CDR2 YDEGEE. The clonotype was recovered from a human donor in a cohort sampled during active COVID-19. This chain uses TRBV5-8 with TRBJ2-3; D is possibly TRBD1 (5 bases). The specimen was peripheral blood. In DNA, the CDR3 is TGTGCCAGCAGCCGTGACAGAGCCGAAGATACGCAGTATTTT. As protein: CASSRDRAEDTQYF.